This TCR beta chain was sequenced for a study of blood T cell repertoires in COVID-19. Study-wide background: COVID-19 samples collected from the United States, Italy and Spain covered acute and convalescent phases. T cells, B-cell-depleted T cells, or PBMCs supplied cDNA or gDNA.

Authors' processing steps: Amplified reference gene primers provided the basis for estimating nucleated cell counts. Profiling relied on immunoSEQ multiplex PCR, and the TCRdb table lists in-frame clones only, not all of them. V and J calls plus clone size are reproduced from that table; the DNA served to infer D and trimming. The data contain about 86,000 clones, around 81% of them singletons. This clone has more than one count but fewer than ten. Germline V gene data show CDR1 as SGHNT and CDR2 as YYREEE (reference sequence). V was pared by 2 bases and J by 8 bases, with 6 bases of the junction left unmatched. The CDR3 is made up of 15 amino acids.

Sequencing was carried out using peripheral blood. The chain combines TRBV5-4 with TRBJ2-1; 11 nucleotides align to TRBD2. This clonotype was obtained from a man over 45 with acute or convalescent COVID-19. Here the CDR3 DNA reads TGTGCCAGCAGCTTCGGCCTAGCGGGAGGCGATGAGCAGTTCTTC. As protein: CASSFGLAGGDEQFF.